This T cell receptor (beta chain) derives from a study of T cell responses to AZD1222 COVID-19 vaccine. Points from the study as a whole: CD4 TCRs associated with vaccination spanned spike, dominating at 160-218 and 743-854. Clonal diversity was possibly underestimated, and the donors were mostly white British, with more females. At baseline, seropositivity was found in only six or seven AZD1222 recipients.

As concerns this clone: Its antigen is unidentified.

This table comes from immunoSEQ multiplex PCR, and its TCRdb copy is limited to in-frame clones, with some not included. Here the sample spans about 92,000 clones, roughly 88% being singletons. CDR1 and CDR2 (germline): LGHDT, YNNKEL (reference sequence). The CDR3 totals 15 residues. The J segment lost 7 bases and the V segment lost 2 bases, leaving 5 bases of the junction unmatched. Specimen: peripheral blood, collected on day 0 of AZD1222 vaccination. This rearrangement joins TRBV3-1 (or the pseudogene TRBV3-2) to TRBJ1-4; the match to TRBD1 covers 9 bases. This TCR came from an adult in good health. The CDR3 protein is CASSQYGTGFEKLFF. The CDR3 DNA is TGTGCCAGCAGCCAATACGGGACAGGGTTTGAAAAACTGTTTTTT.